The source of this TCR beta chain is a study of blood T cell repertoires in COVID-19. Study details: Both acute and convalescent COVID-19 samples were obtained from the United States, Italy and Spain.

The CDR3 runs to 14 residues. V lost 1 base and J lost 5, with 11 bases in between. The germline V gene has CDR1 SNHLY and CDR2 FYNNEI. As handled by the study authors: For nucleated cells, counts were estimated from reference gene primer amplification. Profiled with immunoSEQ multiplex PCR; TCRdb holds only in-frame clones, not every one. The V and J calls and clone size were taken over from that table, and D and trimming were inferred from the DNA. Of 200,000 to 300,000 clones listed, 84% are singletons. The sequenced material came from peripheral blood. The sequence came from a human donor in a cohort sampled during active COVID-19. The chain couples TRBV2 to TRBJ1-1, with a possible D match to TRBD1 (5 bases). The CDR3 region has the DNA TGTGCCAGCAGTGAAGGTCAGGGATGGACTGAAGCTTTCTTT. It yields the protein CASSEGQGWTEAFF.